Each of the 16 T cell receptor beta chains below was sequenced from the same sample in a study of CD8 T cells in ankylosing spondylitis. Study-level results: Ankylosing spondylitis blood appeared to be characterized by a TCR beta motif of several highly homologous variants.

One entry per CDR3 protein results from TCRdb running MiXCR on the 5' RACE reads. The repertoire holds under 850,000 distinct CDR3 sequences, with 15% to 20% as singletons. No antigen has been identified for these receptors. Source material: blood, either unsorted or a sorted T cell fraction (not recorded which). These receptors all come from a male donor with ankylosing spondylitis.

This clonotype was counted only a few times. The chain joins TRBV13 to TRBJ1-3; 7 bases are shared with TRBD1. The CDR3 extends over 15 amino acids. The junction had 8 bases not matched to a gene; V was cut back by 6 bases and J by 3 bases. Germline V gene sequence: CDR1 PRHDT, CDR2 FYEKMQ (reference sequence). The CDR3 bases are TGTGCCAGCAGGTCCAGGGGGGGACATGGAAACACCATATATTTT. Residues: CASRSRGGHGNTIYF.

This clonotype occurred a few times. The chain recombines TRBV28 with TRBJ1-1; 7 bases are a match to TRBD1. Looked up from germline, CDR1 is MDHEN and CDR2 is SYDVKM. This CDR3 has 12 amino acids. V shed 4 bases, J shed 6 bases, and the junction held 2 bases outside the gene matches. CDR3 coding DNA: TGTGCCAGCAGTTCCGGGACAGCTGAAGCTTTCTTT. This gives the protein CASSSGTAEAFF.

This chain connects TRBV6-5 to TRBJ2-1; 12 bases match TRBD2. There are 18 residues in the CDR3. CDR1 and CDR2 from the germline V gene are MNHEY and SVGAGI. V shed 3 bases and J 3 bases; nucleotides not matched to a gene: 9. CDR3 bases: TGTGCCAGCAGTTATTCTAGCGGGGGGGCCTGGGGCTACAATGAGCAGTTCTTC. It codes for CASSYSSGGAWGYNEQFF.

This clonotype has only a few counts. The chain carries TRBV5-1 and TRBJ2-1; 10 bases are shared with TRBD1. Germline-derived CDR1 and CDR2 are SGHRS and YFSETQ. The length of the CDR3 is 13 residues. After removal of 0 bases from V and 16 bases from J, the junction contained 7 bases not matched to a gene. This CDR3 reads CASSLAGTGDLFF. For the CDR3, the DNA is TGCGCCAGCAGCTTGGCCGGGACAGGGGATCTCTTCTTC.

This clonotype was picked up a small number of times. This chain links TRBV27 with TRBJ2-6; D may be TRBD1 or TRBD2 (5 bases each). There are 16 residues in the CDR3. Germline loops: CDR1 MNHEY, CDR2 SMNVEV (reference sequence). The V end lost 6 bases, the J end lost 1 base, and 13 bases lay between the germline ends. This CDR3 is CASRGTPGSGANVLTF. For the CDR3, the DNA is TGTGCCAGCAGGGGGACCCCAGGGTCTGGGGCCAACGTCCTGACTTTC.

This clonotype occurred a few times. The chain links TRBV6-1 to TRBJ2-4, with 8 bases lining up with TRBD1. Trimming at V came to 7 bases and at J to 8 bases, leaving 4 bases not matched to a gene. The CDR3 spans 12 residues. Per the germline V gene, CDR1 is MNHNS and CDR2 is SASEGT. The chain's CDR3 is CASTQDRDIQYF. The CDR3, as DNA: TGTGCCAGCACCCAGGACAGGGACATTCAGTACTTC.

This clonotype appeared many times. CDR3 amino acids: CASSFRGDYGYTF. The DNA for the CDR3 is TGTGCCAGCAGTTTTCGGGGTGACTATGGCTACACCTTC. The V call is TRBV12-3 or TRBV12-4, the J call TRBJ1-2; no reliable D call. The CDR3 is 13 amino acids. The V end was cut by 3 bases, the J end by 3 bases, with 8 bases between.

The chain combines TRBV7-2 with TRBJ2-1; D is undetermined. V lost 1 base and J lost 5, with 12 bases in between. The CDR3 length is 15 residues. Germline V gene sequence: CDR1 SGHTA, CDR2 FQGNSA. CDR3 protein: CASSLDRQPHNEQFF. In DNA, the CDR3 is TGTGCCAGCAGCTTAGACAGACAACCACACAATGAGCAGTTCTTC. Filled out from reference TRBV7-2 and TRBJ2-1, the complete variable domain reads GAGVSQSPSNKVTEKGKDVELRCDPISGHTALYWYRQSLGQGLEFLIYFQGNSAPDKSGLPSDRFSAERTGGSVSTLTIQRTQQEDSAVYLCASSLDRQPHNEQFFGPGTRLTVL.

This clonotype was observed a handful of times. The chain joins TRBV2 to TRBJ1-6; 9 bases match TRBD1. The CDR3 has 15 amino acids. Per the germline V gene, CDR1 is SNHLY and CDR2 is FYNNEI. The J segment lost 7 bases and the V segment lost 4 bases, leaving 5 bases of the junction unmatched. The CDR3 nucleotides read TGTGCCAGCAGTGCCCAGGACAGGGGAAATTCACCCCTCCACTTT. Translating gives CASSAQDRGNSPLHF.

This clonotype was detected many times. The chain joins TRBV4-1 to TRBJ2-5; 9 positions match TRBD2. Germline V gene lookup returns CDR1 MGHRA and CDR2 YSYEKL. J was trimmed by 5 bases and V by 1 base; bases with no gene match: 5. The CDR3 totals 15 residues. This CDR3 reads CASSQVSGGRETQYF. In DNA form, the CDR3 reads TGCGCCAGCAGCCAAGTTAGCGGGGGAAGGGAGACCCAGTACTTC.

J is TRBJ2-5 and V is TRBV18, with a tentative D call TRBD2 (5 bases). This CDR3 is 15 amino acids long. V gave up 0 bases and J gave up 4 bases, with 12 bases separating them. CDR1 is KGHSH, CDR2 LQKENI, per germline. The CDR3, as DNA: TGTGCCAGCTCACCACCGGAGACTCGGGGAGAGACCCAGTACTTC. As protein: CASSPPETRGETQYF.

The rearrangement joins TRBV7-2 to TRBJ2-7, with 10 bases that match TRBD2. CDR1 and CDR2 (germline): SGHTA, FQGNSA. Losses at the gene ends were 4 bases for V and 2 bases for J; bases not matched to a gene: 8. The length of the CDR3 is 16 residues. The CDR3 loop is CASSSFPSGSPYEQYF. The CDR3 DNA follows: TGTGCCAGCAGCTCCTTTCCTAGCGGGAGCCCCTACGAGCAGTACTTC.

This chain's CDR3 is CAISEGVGQETQYF. As DNA, the CDR3 is TGTGCCATCAGTGAGGGGGTTGGGCAAGAGACCCAGTACTTC. This chain links TRBV10-3 with TRBJ2-5; the D is unclear. Trimming shortened V by 2 bases and J by 2 bases, and 9 bases separated the two germline ends. CDR1 and CDR2 from the germline V gene are ENHRY and SYGVKD. There are 14 residues in the CDR3.

This clonotype appeared many times. The chain recombines TRBV20-1 with TRBJ2-7; TRBD2 might be the D (6 bases). V was clipped by 3 bases and J by 3 bases, with 12 bases between them. From germline, CDR1 is DFQATT and CDR2 SNEGSKA (reference sequence). CDR3 size: 13 residues. The CDR3 loop is CSARSGVLYEQYF. For the CDR3, the DNA is TGCAGTGCTAGGTCGGGAGTCCTCTACGAGCAGTACTTC.

This clonotype was picked up a small number of times. The chain couples TRBV10-3 to TRBJ2-1, with 10 bases fitting TRBD2. CDR3 length equals 14 residues. The V and J ends lost 4 bases and 4 bases, in that order; junction bases with no gene match: 1. Germline loops: CDR1 ENHRY, CDR2 SYGVKD. The CDR3 DNA reads TGTGCCATCAGTGGGACTAGCGGATACAATGAGCAGTTCTTC. The encoded protein is CAISGTSGYNEQFF.

This clonotype was seen a few times. This chain links TRBV24-1 with TRBJ1-1; D is possibly TRBD1 (6 bases). Between the trimmed V and J ends, which lost 4 bases and 4 bases, there was a span of 12 bases. CDR3 size: 14 residues. Germline V gives CDR1 KGHDR, CDR2 SFDVKD. The CDR3 coding sequence is TGTGCCACCAGTGACGCTACAGGGCCCACTGAAGCTTTCTTT. Its protein is CATSDATGPTEAFF.